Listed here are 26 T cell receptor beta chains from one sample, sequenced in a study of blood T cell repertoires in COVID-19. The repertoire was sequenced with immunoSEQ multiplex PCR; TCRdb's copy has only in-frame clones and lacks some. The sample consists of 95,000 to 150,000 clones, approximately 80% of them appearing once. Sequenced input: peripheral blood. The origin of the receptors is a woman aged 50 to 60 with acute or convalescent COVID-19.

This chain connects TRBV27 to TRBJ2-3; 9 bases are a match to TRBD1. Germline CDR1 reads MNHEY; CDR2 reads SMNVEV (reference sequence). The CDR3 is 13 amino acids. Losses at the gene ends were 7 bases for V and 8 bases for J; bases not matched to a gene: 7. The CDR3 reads CASKGQGRVTQYF. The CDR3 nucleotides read TGTGCCAGCAAAGGACAGGGGCGAGTTACGCAGTATTTT.

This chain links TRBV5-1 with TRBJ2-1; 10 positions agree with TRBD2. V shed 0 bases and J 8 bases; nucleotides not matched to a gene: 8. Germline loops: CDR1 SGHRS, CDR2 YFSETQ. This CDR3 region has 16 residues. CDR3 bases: TGCGCCAGCAGCTTGGTTCCTAGCGGGAGTAACGATGAGCAGTTCTTC. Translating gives CASSLVPSGSNDEQFF.

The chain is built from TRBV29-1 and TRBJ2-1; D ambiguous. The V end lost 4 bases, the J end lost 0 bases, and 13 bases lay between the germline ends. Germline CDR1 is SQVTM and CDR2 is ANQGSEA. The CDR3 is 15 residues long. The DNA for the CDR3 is TGCAGCGTTGCAAAGACGGCTAGCTCCTACAATGAGCAGTTCTTC. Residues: CSVAKTASSYNEQFF.

CDR3 amino acids: CASSPYTGQNEKLFF. The CDR3 DNA sequence: TGTGCCAGCAGTCCGTACACGGGACAAAATGAAAAACTGTTTTTT. The chain employs TRBV27 and TRBJ1-4, with a possible D match to TRBD1 (6 bases). Germline V lookup: CDR1 MNHEY, CDR2 SMNVEV (reference sequence). This CDR3 contains 15 residues. Trimming left V 5 bases short and J 5 bases short, with 15 bases between.

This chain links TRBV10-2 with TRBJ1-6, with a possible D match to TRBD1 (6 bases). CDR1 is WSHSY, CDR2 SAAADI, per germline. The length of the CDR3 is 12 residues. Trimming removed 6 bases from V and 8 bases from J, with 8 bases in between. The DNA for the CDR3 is TGCGCCAGCAGCCACAGGGATTCACCCCTCCACTTT. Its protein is CASSHRDSPLHF.

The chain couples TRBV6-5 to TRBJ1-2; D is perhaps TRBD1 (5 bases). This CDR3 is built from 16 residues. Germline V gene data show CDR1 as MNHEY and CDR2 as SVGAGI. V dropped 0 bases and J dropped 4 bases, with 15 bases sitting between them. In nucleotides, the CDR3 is TGTGCCAGCAGTTACTCGGGGCAGACCGGCAGCTATGGCTACACCTTC. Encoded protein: CASSYSGQTGSYGYTF.

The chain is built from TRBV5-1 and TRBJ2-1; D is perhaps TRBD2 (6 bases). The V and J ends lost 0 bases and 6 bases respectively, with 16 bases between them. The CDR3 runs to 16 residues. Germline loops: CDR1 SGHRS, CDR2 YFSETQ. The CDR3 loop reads CASSLGMGRGINEQFF. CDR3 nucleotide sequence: TGCGCCAGCAGCTTGGGGATGGGGCGGGGCATCAATGAGCAGTTCTTC.

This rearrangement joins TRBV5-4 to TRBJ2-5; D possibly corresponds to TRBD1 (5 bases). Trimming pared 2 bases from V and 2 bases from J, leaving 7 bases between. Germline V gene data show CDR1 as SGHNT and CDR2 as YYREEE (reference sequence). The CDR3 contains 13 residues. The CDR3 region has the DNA TGTGCCAGCAGCTTCGACAGACAAGAGACCCAGTACTTC. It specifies CASSFDRQETQYF.

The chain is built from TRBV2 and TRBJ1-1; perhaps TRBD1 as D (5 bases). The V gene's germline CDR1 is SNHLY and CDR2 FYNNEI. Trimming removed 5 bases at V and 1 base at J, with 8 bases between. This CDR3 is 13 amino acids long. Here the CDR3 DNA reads TGTGCCAGCAGTTCAGACAGGAACACTGAAGCTTTCTTT. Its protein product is CASSSDRNTEAFF.

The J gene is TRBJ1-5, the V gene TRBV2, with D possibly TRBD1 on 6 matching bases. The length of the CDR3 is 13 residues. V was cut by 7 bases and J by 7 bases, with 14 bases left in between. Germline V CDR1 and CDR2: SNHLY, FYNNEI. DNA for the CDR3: TGTGCCAGCACCCGACAGGACGGCCAGCCCCAGCATTTT. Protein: CASTRQDGQPQHF.

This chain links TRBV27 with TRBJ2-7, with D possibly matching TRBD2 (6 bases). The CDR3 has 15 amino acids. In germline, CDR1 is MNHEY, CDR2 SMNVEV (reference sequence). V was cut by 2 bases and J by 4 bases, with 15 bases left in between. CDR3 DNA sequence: TGTGCCAGCAGTTTAGGAGATGCGGGAACTTACGAGCAGTACTTC. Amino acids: CASSLGDAGTYEQYF.

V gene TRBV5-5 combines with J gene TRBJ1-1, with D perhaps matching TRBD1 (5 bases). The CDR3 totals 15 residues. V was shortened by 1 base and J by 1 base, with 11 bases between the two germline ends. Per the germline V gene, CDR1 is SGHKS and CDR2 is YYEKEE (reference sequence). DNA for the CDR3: TGTGCCAGCAGCTTGATTGGACACTCGAACACTGAAGCTTTCTTT. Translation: CASSLIGHSNTEAFF.

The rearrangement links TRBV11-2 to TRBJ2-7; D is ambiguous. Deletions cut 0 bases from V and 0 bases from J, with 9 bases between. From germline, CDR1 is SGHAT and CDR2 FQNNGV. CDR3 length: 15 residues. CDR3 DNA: TGTGCCAGCAGCTTAGATCGGTTAATCTCCTACGAGCAGTACTTC. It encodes CASSLDRLISYEQYF.

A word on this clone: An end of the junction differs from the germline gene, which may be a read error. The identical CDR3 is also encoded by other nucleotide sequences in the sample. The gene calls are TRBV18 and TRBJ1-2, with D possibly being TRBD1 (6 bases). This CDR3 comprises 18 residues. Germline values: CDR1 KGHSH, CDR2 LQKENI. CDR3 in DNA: TGTGCCAGCTCACCTTTTACAGGGAGGAGCGGGACTAACTATGGCTACACTTTC. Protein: CASSPFTGRSGTNYGYTF.

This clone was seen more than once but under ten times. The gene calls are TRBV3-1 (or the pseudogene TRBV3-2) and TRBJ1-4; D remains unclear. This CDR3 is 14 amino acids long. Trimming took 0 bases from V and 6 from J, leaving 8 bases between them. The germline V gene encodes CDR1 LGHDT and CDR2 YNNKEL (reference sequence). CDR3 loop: CASSQEGGYEKLFF. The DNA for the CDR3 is TGTGCCAGCAGCCAAGAGGGCGGGTATGAAAAACTGTTTTTT.

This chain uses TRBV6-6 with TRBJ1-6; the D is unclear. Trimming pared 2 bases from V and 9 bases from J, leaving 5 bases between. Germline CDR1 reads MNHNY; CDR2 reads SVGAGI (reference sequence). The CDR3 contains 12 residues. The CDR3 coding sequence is TGTGCCAGCAGTTACCGGGTTTCACCCCTCCACTTT. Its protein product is CASSYRVSPLHF.

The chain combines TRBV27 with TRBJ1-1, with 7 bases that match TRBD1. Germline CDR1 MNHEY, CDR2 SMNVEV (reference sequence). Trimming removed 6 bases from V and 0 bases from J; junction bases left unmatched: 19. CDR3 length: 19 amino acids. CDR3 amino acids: CASSRTPLPGQKMNTEAFF. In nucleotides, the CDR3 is TGTGCCAGCAGCAGAACCCCTCTACCGGGACAGAAGATGAACACTGAAGCTTTCTTT.

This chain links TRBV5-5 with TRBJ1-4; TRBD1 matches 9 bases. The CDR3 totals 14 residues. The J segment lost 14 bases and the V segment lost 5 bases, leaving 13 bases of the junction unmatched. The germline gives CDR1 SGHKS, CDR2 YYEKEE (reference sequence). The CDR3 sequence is CASSIGTGSRMLFF. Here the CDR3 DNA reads TGTGCCAGCAGTATCGGGACAGGGAGTAGAATGCTGTTTTTT.

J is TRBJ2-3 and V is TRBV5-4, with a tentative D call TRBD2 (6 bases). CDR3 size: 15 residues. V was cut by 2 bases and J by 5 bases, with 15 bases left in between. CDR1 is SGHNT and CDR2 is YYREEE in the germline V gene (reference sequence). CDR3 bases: TGTGCCAGCAGCTTCCCCGGGGGTTCGATAGATACGCAGTATTTT. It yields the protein CASSFPGGSIDTQYF.

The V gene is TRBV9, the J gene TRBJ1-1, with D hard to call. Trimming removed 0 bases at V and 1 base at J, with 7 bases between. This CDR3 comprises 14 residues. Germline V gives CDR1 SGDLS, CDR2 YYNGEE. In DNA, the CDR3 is TGTGCCAGCAGCGTAGGTACTTCGAACACTGAAGCTTTCTTT. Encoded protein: CASSVGTSNTEAFF.

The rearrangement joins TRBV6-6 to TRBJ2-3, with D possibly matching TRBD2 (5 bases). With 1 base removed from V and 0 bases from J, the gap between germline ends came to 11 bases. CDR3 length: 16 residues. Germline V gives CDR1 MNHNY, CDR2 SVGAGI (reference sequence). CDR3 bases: TGTGCCAGCAGTTACTGGGAGATATCAAGCACAGATACGCAGTATTTT. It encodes CASSYWEISSTDTQYF.

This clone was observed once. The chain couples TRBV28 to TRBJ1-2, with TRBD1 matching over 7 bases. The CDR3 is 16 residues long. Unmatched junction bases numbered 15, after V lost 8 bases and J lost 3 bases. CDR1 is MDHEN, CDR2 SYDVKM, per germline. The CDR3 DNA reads TGTGCCAGCGCCTCATCCGGGACAGAAGCATACTATGGCTACACCTTC. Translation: CASASSGTEAYYGYTF.

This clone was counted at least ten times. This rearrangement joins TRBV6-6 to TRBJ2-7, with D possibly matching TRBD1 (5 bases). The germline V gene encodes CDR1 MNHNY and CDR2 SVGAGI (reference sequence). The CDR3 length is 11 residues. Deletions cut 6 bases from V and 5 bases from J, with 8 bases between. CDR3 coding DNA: TGTGCCAGCAGCCCCAGGGACGAGCAGTACTTC. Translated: CASSPRDEQYF.

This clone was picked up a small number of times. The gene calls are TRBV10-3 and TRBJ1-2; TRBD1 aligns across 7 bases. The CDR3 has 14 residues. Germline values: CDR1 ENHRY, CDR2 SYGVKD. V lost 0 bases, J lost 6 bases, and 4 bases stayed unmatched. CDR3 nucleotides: TGTGCCATCAGTGAGTCGACAGGGATCGATGGCTACACCTTC. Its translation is CAISESTGIDGYTF.

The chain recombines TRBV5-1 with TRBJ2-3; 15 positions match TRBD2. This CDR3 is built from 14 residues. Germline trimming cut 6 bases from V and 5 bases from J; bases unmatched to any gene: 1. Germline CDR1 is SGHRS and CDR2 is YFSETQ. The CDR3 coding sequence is TGCGCCAGCAAGGGACTAGCGGGAGGAGATACGCAGTATTTT. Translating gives CASKGLAGGDTQYF.

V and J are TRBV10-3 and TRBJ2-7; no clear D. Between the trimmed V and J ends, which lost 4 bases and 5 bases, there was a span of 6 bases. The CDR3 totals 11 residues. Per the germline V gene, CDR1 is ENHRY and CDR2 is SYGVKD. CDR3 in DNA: TGTGCCATCAGTGGGAGCGACGAGCAGTACTTC. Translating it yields CAISGSDEQYF.